This TCR beta chain was profiled in a study of blood T cell repertoires in COVID-19. In the study overall: Samples of COVID-19 (acute and convalescent) were obtained from the United States, Italy and Spain.

Germline values: CDR1 LNHDA, CDR2 SQIVND (reference sequence). The CDR3 contains 18 residues. Trimming took 4 bases from V and 3 from J; bases not matched to a gene: 10. The assay was immunoSEQ multiplex PCR, and TCRdb's table has in-frame clones only and misses some. This sample has 65,000 or so clones, with roughly two thirds found just once. Sequencing was done on a sample of PBMCs or T cells enriched from blood (not recorded which). The chain couples TRBV19 to TRBJ2-1, with TRBD2 matching over 12 bases. This receptor was obtained from a woman aged 60-70 years who had been exposed to COVID-19. For the CDR3, the DNA is TGTGCCAGTAGTAAACTTAAGGGACTAGCGGGTTACTACAATGAGCAGTTCTTC. This sequence encodes CASSKLKGLAGYYNEQFF.